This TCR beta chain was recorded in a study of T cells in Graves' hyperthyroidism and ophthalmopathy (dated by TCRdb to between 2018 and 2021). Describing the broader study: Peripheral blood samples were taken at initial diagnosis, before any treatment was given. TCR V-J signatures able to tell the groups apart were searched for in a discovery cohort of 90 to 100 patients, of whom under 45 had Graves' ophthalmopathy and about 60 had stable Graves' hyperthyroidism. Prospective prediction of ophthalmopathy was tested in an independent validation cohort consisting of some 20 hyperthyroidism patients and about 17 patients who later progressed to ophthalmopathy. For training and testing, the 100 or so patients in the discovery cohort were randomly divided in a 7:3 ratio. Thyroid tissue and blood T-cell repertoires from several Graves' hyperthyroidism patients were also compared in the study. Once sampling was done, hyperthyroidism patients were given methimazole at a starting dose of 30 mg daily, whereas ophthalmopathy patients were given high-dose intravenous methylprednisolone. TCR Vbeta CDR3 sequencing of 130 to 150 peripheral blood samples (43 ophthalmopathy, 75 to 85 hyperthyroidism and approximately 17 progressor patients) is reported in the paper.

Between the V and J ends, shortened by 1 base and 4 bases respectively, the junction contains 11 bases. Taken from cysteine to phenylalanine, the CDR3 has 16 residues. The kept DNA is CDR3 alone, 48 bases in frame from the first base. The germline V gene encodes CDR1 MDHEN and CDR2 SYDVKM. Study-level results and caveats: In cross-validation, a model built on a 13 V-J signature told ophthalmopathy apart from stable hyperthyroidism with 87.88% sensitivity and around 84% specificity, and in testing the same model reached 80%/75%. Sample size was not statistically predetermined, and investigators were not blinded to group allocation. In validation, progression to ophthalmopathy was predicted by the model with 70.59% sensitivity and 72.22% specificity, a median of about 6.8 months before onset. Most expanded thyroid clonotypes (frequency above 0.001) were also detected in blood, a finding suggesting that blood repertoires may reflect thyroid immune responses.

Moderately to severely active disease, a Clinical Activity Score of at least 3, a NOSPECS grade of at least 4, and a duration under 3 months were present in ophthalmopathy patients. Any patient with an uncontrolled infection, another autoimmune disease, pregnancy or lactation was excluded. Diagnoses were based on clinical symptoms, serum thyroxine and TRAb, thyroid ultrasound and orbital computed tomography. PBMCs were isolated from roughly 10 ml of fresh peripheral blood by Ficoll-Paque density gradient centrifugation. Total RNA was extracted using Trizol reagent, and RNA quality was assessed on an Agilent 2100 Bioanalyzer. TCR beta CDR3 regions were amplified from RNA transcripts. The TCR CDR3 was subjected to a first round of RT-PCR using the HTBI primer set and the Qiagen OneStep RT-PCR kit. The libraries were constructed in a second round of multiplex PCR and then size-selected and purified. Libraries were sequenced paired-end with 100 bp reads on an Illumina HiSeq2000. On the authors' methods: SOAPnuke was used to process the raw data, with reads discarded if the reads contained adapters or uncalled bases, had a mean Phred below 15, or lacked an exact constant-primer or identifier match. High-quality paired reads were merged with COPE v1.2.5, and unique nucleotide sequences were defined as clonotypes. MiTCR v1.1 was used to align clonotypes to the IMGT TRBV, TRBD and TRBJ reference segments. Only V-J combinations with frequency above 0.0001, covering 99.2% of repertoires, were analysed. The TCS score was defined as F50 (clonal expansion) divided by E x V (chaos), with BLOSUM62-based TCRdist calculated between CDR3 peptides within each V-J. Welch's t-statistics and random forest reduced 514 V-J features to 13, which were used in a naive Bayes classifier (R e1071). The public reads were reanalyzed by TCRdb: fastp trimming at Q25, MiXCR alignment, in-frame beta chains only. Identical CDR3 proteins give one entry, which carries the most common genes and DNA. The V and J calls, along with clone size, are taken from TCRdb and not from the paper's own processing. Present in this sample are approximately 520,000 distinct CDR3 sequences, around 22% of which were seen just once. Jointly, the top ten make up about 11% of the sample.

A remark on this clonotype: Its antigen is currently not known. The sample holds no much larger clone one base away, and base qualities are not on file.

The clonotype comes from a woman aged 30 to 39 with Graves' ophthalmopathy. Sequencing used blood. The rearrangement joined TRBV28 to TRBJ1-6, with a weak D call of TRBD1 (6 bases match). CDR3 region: CASSLSRTAYNSPLHF. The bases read TGTGCCAGCAGTTTATCCCGGACAGCTTATAATTCACCCCTCCACTTT.